The clone carrying this T cell receptor beta chain was seen once. The antigen remains undetermined. This specimen comes from a study of T cell responses to AZD1222 COVID-19 vaccine. Study conclusions and caveats: Regions 160-218 and 743-854 held dominance among vaccine-associated CD4 TCRs, which spanned spike. The reported proportion of spike-specific TCRs targeting unmutated variant regions was nearly half.

The repertoire was sequenced with immunoSEQ multiplex PCR; TCRdb's copy has only in-frame clones and lacks some. The table shows 200,000 or so clones, with around 93% occurring only once. This CDR3 has 12 residues. CDR1 and CDR2 (germline): SGHNT, YENEEA. The ends were cut back, 5 bases at V and 8 bases at J, with 10 bases in the middle. V gene TRBV11-3 combines with J gene TRBJ2-1, with a weak D call TRBD1 (6 bases). This receptor was identified in an adult in good health. Sample: peripheral blood, taken on day 0 of AZD1222 vaccination. The CDR3 here is CASSRGSDEQFF. CDR3 nucleotides: TGTGCCAGCAGCAGGGGGAGCGATGAGCAGTTCTTC.